This T cell receptor beta chain came from a study of OX40 agonist ivuxolimab in advanced cancers. About the study as a whole: The costimulatory receptor OX40 (CD134) was targeted by ivuxolimab, a fully human IgG2 agonistic monoclonal antibody. In the dose-escalation cohort, approximately 80% of patients were male, and the mean age was 60 years with a range of roughly 20 to 80. Partial responses were achieved by three dose-escalation patients, of whom one had hepatocellular carcinoma and two had cutaneous melanoma. Peripheral TCRbeta sequencing was intended to test whether TCR sequence diversity was altered and clonal T-cell expansion was caused by ivuxolimab. Of the roughly 54 patients in dose escalation, 19 had hepatocellular carcinoma, some 15 had melanoma, 9 had renal cell carcinoma and 9 had head and neck cancer. Intravenous ivuxolimab was administered to patients every 2 weeks at six dose levels: 0.01, 0.1, 0.3, 1.5, 3 and 10 mg/kg. Patients were allowed to have had prior anti-PD-1, anti-PD-L1 or anti-CTLA-4 therapy, and 30% to 50% of the dose-escalation patients had previously received checkpoint inhibitors. The monotherapy dose-escalation portion (N of about 50 patients) of the phase I ivuxolimab trial is reported in the paper.

Patients with a history of autoimmune disease or receiving systemic immunosuppression were excluded from the trial. Peripheral blood for TCR sequencing was drawn from every dose cohort at baseline, at cycle 4 day 1 and at cycle 7 day 1. Samples came from an open-label, multicenter, first-in-human phase I dose-escalation trial of ivuxolimab. Adults with locally advanced or metastatic head and neck squamous cell, hepatocellular, melanoma or renal cell carcinoma were enrolled in the trial. Before TCR sequencing, CD4+ T cells and CD8+ T cells from peripheral blood were sorted into separate populations. This clone was picked up a small number of times. Its antigen remains unidentified. Qualities for individual bases were not recorded, and no much larger clone is one base off. Overall results and qualifications from the work: Clonal expansion of both CD4+ and CD8+ blood T cells was observed from baseline to week 6 at doses 0.1 to 3.0 mg/kg. Low levels of normalized T-cell clonal expansion were also seen in some patients who did not respond. The antigen specificity of the peripheral T cells that underwent clonal expansion was not determined. Partial responders in the 0.1-3.0 mg/kg groups had among the lowest normalized peripheral clonal expansion, especially among CD8+ T cells. After ivuxolimab, more expanded clones were found on average in CD8+ T cells than in CD4+ T cells.

To sequence the TCRbeta CDR3 region, genomic DNA was isolated from the sorted cells. The immunoSEQ Assay was used to sequence the TCRbeta CDR3 regions. TCRdb re-hosts the immuneACCESS table, in-frame sequences only. Its copies lack some clones; in the studies checked, an unresolved V gene accounts for under half of them, and the cause for the rest is not known. This sample comprises over 45,000 clones, 70% to 85% of them detected only once. Of the sample, roughly 1.6% falls within the top ten clones. The CDR3 measures 14 amino acids from cysteine to phenylalanine. Only the CDR3 region is kept as DNA, spanning 42 bases read in frame from base 1. CDR1 and CDR2, per the germline V gene, are SGHTA and FQGNSA. V drops 5 bases and J drops 2 bases, leaving 11 bases in between.

This sequence originates from an adult with an advanced solid tumor such as melanoma, head and neck, liver or kidney cancer. Here the chain combines TRBV7-2 and TRBJ2-3; the D gene lacks a confident call. Sequencing used CD4+ or CD8+ T cells sorted from blood, obtained in a trial of the OX40 agonist ivuxolimab. The sequenced DNA: TGTGCCAGCAGCCCTACGAGCTCCACAGATACGCAGTATTTT. This sequence encodes CASSPTSSTDTQYF.